These T cell receptor beta chains were read from a single sample in a study of blood T cell repertoires in COVID-19. The protocol was immunoSEQ multiplex PCR, while the TCRdb copy is restricted to in-frame clones and leaves out a portion. Among tens of thousands of clones listed, 85% to 95% were seen once. The sequencing sample was made of peripheral blood. The receptors originated from a human donor in a cohort sampled during active COVID-19. CDR3s include the opening cysteine and the closing phenylalanine or tryptophan. The D gene is left open where the match is weak. Where a row states a size, it is once, few, many or the class of an expanded clone; other rows omit it.

cdr3_nt: TGTGCCACCAGTGATCTGCAAGGGGTCACCGGGGAGCTGTTTTTT
cdr3_aa: CATSDLQGVTGELFF
j_call: TRBJ2-2
d_call: NA
v_call: TRBV24-1
clone_size: NA

cdr3_nt: TGCGCCAGCAGCCCTACACCCCCTCCGGGACAGGGATATGAAGCTTTCTTT
cdr3_aa: CASSPTPPPGQGYEAFF
j_call: TRBJ1-1
d_call: TRBD1
v_call: TRBV4-1
clone_size: NA

cdr3_nt: TGTGCCAGTAGTACCCAAACAGGCAATCAGCCCCAGCATTTT
cdr3_aa: CASSTQTGNQPQHF
j_call: TRBJ1-5
d_call: NA
v_call: TRBV19
clone_size: NA

cdr3_nt: TGTGCCAGCAGCGTAGCAGCTATCGGGACTAGCTCTGGAAACACCATATATTTT
cdr3_aa: CASSVAAIGTSSGNTIYF
j_call: TRBJ1-3
d_call: NA
v_call: TRBV9
clone_size: NA

cdr3_nt: TGTGCCAGCGTTTCGATGAGCTCCTATAATTCACCCCTCCACTTT
cdr3_aa: CASVSMSSYNSPLHF
j_call: TRBJ1-6
d_call: NA
v_call: TRBV19
clone_size: NA

cdr3_nt: TGTGCCAGCAGCTCAGGACAGGGGGCGCATCCTGAGCAGTTCTTC
cdr3_aa: CASSSGQGAHPEQFF
j_call: TRBJ2-1
d_call: TRBD1
v_call: TRBV11-2
clone_size: NA

cdr3_nt: TGTGCCATCAGGCCCCCCGGGACTGGAAACACCATATATTTT
cdr3_aa: CAIRPPGTGNTIYF
j_call: TRBJ1-3
d_call: NA
v_call: TRBV10-3
clone_size: NA

cdr3_nt: TGCGCCAGCAGCCAAGAGAGCGGTAACTATGGCTACACCTTC
cdr3_aa: CASSQESGNYGYTF
j_call: TRBJ1-2
d_call: NA
v_call: TRBV4-3
clone_size: NA

cdr3_nt: TGTGCCAGTAGGTATCTCTATGCCGAGTACTTC
cdr3_aa: CASRYLYAEYF
j_call: TRBJ2-4
d_call: NA
v_call: TRBV19
clone_size: NA

cdr3_nt: TGTGCCAGCAGTGAGGTTTTCGGCACCGGGGGGGATACGCAGTATTTT
cdr3_aa: CASSEVFGTGGDTQYF
j_call: TRBJ2-3
d_call: TRBD2
v_call: TRBV6-1
clone_size: NA

cdr3_nt: TGTGCCAGCAGCCCCTCTTCCGGCTACGAGCAGTACTTC
cdr3_aa: CASSPSSGYEQYF
j_call: TRBJ2-7
d_call: NA
v_call: TRBV13
clone_size: once

cdr3_nt: TGTGCCAGCAGTTTATTAGCGGGCTCCTATAATTCACCCCTCCACTTT
cdr3_aa: CASSLLAGSYNSPLHF
j_call: TRBJ1-6
d_call: NA
v_call: TRBV28
clone_size: NA

cdr3_nt: TGTGCCAGCAGTGGGGGGGGGCGGTCCTTGGCAGATACGCAGTATTTT
cdr3_aa: CASSGGGRSLADTQYF
j_call: TRBJ2-3
d_call: NA
v_call: TRBV2
clone_size: NA

cdr3_nt: TGTGCCTGCTCCCCGGTCCGAATCTCTGGAAACACCATATATTTT
cdr3_aa: CACSPVRISGNTIYF
j_call: TRBJ1-3
d_call: NA
v_call: TRBV30
clone_size: NA

cdr3_nt: TGTGCCACCAGTGATTTGCGACAGGGTGACACCGGGGAGCTGTTTTTT
cdr3_aa: CATSDLRQGDTGELFF
j_call: TRBJ2-2
d_call: TRBD1
v_call: TRBV24-1
clone_size: NA

cdr3_nt: TGTGCCAGCAGACTACAGGGTGAAGCTTTCTTT
cdr3_aa: CASRLQGEAFF
j_call: TRBJ1-1
d_call: NA
v_call: TRBV12-3/TRBV12-4
clone_size: NA

cdr3_nt: TGTGCCAGCAGCTTCCCCGGGGGGATGAACACTGAAGCTTTCTTT
cdr3_aa: CASSFPGGMNTEAFF
j_call: TRBJ1-1
d_call: NA
v_call: TRBV28
clone_size: once

cdr3_nt: TGTGCCAGCGGGGCTAGCGTATCCTACGAGCAGTACTTC
cdr3_aa: CASGASVSYEQYF
j_call: TRBJ2-7
d_call: NA
v_call: TRBV28
clone_size: NA

cdr3_nt: TGTGCCAGCAGTGATCAGGGGAACTCTGGAAACACCATATATTTT
cdr3_aa: CASSDQGNSGNTIYF
j_call: TRBJ1-3
d_call: NA
v_call: TRBV6-4
clone_size: few

cdr3_nt: TGTGCCAGCAGCCACACCCTACAGGGGGCTGGAAACACCATATATTTT
cdr3_aa: CASSHTLQGAGNTIYF
j_call: TRBJ1-3
d_call: TRBD1
v_call: TRBV3-1/TRBV3-2
clone_size: NA

cdr3_nt: TGTGCTAGTGGTTTGGTACTTGGCTCTGGGGCCAACGTCCTGACTTTC
cdr3_aa: CASGLVLGSGANVLTF
j_call: TRBJ2-6
d_call: NA
v_call: TRBV12-5
clone_size: NA

cdr3_nt: TGTGCCAGCAGTCCAATTAGCGGGGGGATTATCGCCGGGGAGCTGTTTTTT
cdr3_aa: CASSPISGGIIAGELFF
j_call: TRBJ2-2
d_call: TRBD2
v_call: TRBV27
clone_size: NA

cdr3_nt: TGTGCCTGGGCTGGGACAGGGGAAAGTTCACCCCTCCACTTT
cdr3_aa: CAWAGTGESSPLHF
j_call: TRBJ1-6
d_call: TRBD1
v_call: TRBV30
clone_size: NA

cdr3_nt: TGTGCCAGCAGCTGGGCCGACCCCGAGCAGTACTTC
cdr3_aa: CASSWADPEQYF
j_call: TRBJ2-7
d_call: NA
v_call: TRBV2
clone_size: NA

cdr3_nt: TGCGCCAGCAGCTTTAGACGGGAGGGCCCCGGCACCGGGGAGCTGTTTTTT
cdr3_aa: CASSFRREGPGTGELFF
j_call: TRBJ2-2
d_call: TRBD2
v_call: TRBV5-1
clone_size: NA

cdr3_nt: TGTGCCAGCAGCTTGGGCCGTGGACCAGGGGTAGAGCCCCAGCATTTT
cdr3_aa: CASSLGRGPGVEPQHF
j_call: TRBJ1-5
d_call: NA
v_call: TRBV11-1
clone_size: NA

cdr3_nt: TGTGCCAGCAGCTTGACGACAGGGAGCTACAATGAGCAGTTCTTC
cdr3_aa: CASSLTTGSYNEQFF
j_call: TRBJ2-1
d_call: TRBD1
v_call: TRBV7-3
clone_size: NA

cdr3_nt: TGTGCCACCTTGAGAAATCAGCCCCAGCATTTT
cdr3_aa: CATLRNQPQHF
j_call: TRBJ1-5
d_call: NA
v_call: TRBV24-1
clone_size: NA

cdr3_nt: TGCGCCAGCAGAGGGAGTGAGGGGGTTTCACCCCTCCACTTT
cdr3_aa: CASRGSEGVSPLHF
j_call: TRBJ1-6
d_call: NA
v_call: TRBV5-1
clone_size: NA

cdr3_nt: TGCGCCAGCAGCCGCTCCGGGACAGGGCCGAACACTGAAGCTTTCTTT
cdr3_aa: CASSRSGTGPNTEAFF
j_call: TRBJ1-1
d_call: TRBD1
v_call: TRBV4-1
clone_size: once

cdr3_nt: TGTGCCACCAGTGAGGATACAGGGGCCGGGGAGCTGTTTTTT
cdr3_aa: CATSEDTGAGELFF
j_call: TRBJ2-2
d_call: TRBD1
v_call: TRBV24-1
clone_size: NA

cdr3_nt: TGTGCCACCAGTGATGGACCACAGGAGCTCACAGATACGCAGTATTTT
cdr3_aa: CATSDGPQELTDTQYF
j_call: TRBJ2-3
d_call: NA
v_call: TRBV24-1
clone_size: NA

cdr3_nt: TGTGCCAGCAGCTTGGGCGATAATTCACCCCTCCACTTT
cdr3_aa: CASSLGDNSPLHF
j_call: TRBJ1-6
d_call: NA
v_call: TRBV5-4
clone_size: once

cdr3_nt: TGTGCCAGTAGTACCCCGGATGAGCAGTTCTTC
cdr3_aa: CASSTPDEQFF
j_call: TRBJ2-1
d_call: NA
v_call: TRBV19
clone_size: NA

cdr3_nt: TGTGCCAGCAGCTCCGCTACTACAGGGAACACTGAAGCTTTCTTT
cdr3_aa: CASSSATTGNTEAFF
j_call: TRBJ1-1
d_call: NA
v_call: TRBV7-9
clone_size: NA

cdr3_nt: TGTGCCACCAGTCCCGCGACAGGGGGCTACACCTTC
cdr3_aa: CATSPATGGYTF
j_call: TRBJ1-2
d_call: TRBD1
v_call: TRBV24-1
clone_size: once

cdr3_nt: TGTGCCAGCAGCGTAGTCGCGGCTAGCACAGATACGCAGTATTTT
cdr3_aa: CASSVVAASTDTQYF
j_call: TRBJ2-3
d_call: NA
v_call: TRBV9
clone_size: NA

cdr3_nt: TGTGCCAGCGCCTTGGCGGGGGGTGACAATGAGCAGTTCTTC
cdr3_aa: CASALAGGDNEQFF
j_call: TRBJ2-1
d_call: TRBD2
v_call: TRBV3-1/TRBV3-2
clone_size: once

cdr3_nt: TGTGCCAGCAGTAATTACAGGGTCTCGAACACTGAAGCTTTCTTT
cdr3_aa: CASSNYRVSNTEAFF
j_call: TRBJ1-1
d_call: NA
v_call: TRBV6-5
clone_size: NA

cdr3_nt: TGTGCCAGTAGTCCCACACAGTATAGCAATCAGCCCCAGCATTTT
cdr3_aa: CASSPTQYSNQPQHF
j_call: TRBJ1-5
d_call: NA
v_call: TRBV19
clone_size: NA

cdr3_nt: TGCGCCAGCAGTCCGGGACAGAAGACCGGGGAGCTGTTTTTT
cdr3_aa: CASSPGQKTGELFF
j_call: TRBJ2-2
d_call: TRBD1
v_call: TRBV10-2
clone_size: few

cdr3_nt: TGTGCCAGTAGTGGGCCCTTCTACAATGAGCAGTTCTTC
cdr3_aa: CASSGPFYNEQFF
j_call: TRBJ2-1
d_call: NA
v_call: TRBV19
clone_size: NA

cdr3_nt: TGTGCCAGCAGCTGGGGACAGGCATTCTACAATGAGCAGTTCTTC
cdr3_aa: CASSWGQAFYNEQFF
j_call: TRBJ2-1
d_call: TRBD1
v_call: TRBV28
clone_size: NA

cdr3_nt: TGTGCCAGCAGTTACGGCAGGGTGACCGGGGAGCTGTTTTTT
cdr3_aa: CASSYGRVTGELFF
j_call: TRBJ2-2
d_call: NA
v_call: TRBV6-5
clone_size: NA

cdr3_nt: TGTGCCAGCAGCATCACGGGGGGGGATTATGGCTACACCTTC
cdr3_aa: CASSITGGDYGYTF
j_call: TRBJ1-2
d_call: NA
v_call: TRBV6-5
clone_size: NA

cdr3_nt: TGCAGCGTGGAGACTAGCATAAGTGGTGAGCAGTTCTTC
cdr3_aa: CSVETSISGEQFF
j_call: TRBJ2-1
d_call: TRBD2
v_call: TRBV29-1
clone_size: NA

cdr3_nt: TGTGCCAGCGGGCGGGACGCCGCTAATGAAAAACTGTTTTTT
cdr3_aa: CASGRDAANEKLFF
j_call: TRBJ1-4
d_call: NA
v_call: TRBV5-5
clone_size: NA

cdr3_nt: TGTGCCTGGAGTGATCAGGCCCTTAGCTCTGGGGCCAACGTCCTGACTTTC
cdr3_aa: CAWSDQALSSGANVLTF
j_call: TRBJ2-6
d_call: NA
v_call: TRBV30
clone_size: NA

cdr3_nt: TGTGCCAGCAGTCCTAAGGGGGCTGTGAGAGAAAAACTGTTTTTT
cdr3_aa: CASSPKGAVREKLFF
j_call: TRBJ1-4
d_call: TRBD1
v_call: TRBV28
clone_size: NA

cdr3_nt: TGTGCCAGCAGGTCGGCAGGGACAGCCCGAGATACGCAGTATTTT
cdr3_aa: CASRSAGTARDTQYF
j_call: TRBJ2-3
d_call: TRBD1
v_call: TRBV5-4
clone_size: NA

cdr3_nt: TGTGCCAGCAGCTTAGCGGGGAGGGTCTACAATGAGCAGTTCTTC
cdr3_aa: CASSLAGRVYNEQFF
j_call: TRBJ2-1
d_call: TRBD2
v_call: TRBV5-8
clone_size: once

cdr3_nt: TGTGCCAGCTCACCCGTGGTTAGTTCCAGGGACTACGAGCAGTACTTC
cdr3_aa: CASSPVVSSRDYEQYF
j_call: TRBJ2-7
d_call: NA
v_call: TRBV18
clone_size: NA

cdr3_nt: TGTGCCAGCAGCTTAGACGGGAGGTATGCGTTCTTC
cdr3_aa: CASSLDGRYAFF
j_call: TRBJ2-1
d_call: TRBD2
v_call: TRBV7-3
clone_size: NA